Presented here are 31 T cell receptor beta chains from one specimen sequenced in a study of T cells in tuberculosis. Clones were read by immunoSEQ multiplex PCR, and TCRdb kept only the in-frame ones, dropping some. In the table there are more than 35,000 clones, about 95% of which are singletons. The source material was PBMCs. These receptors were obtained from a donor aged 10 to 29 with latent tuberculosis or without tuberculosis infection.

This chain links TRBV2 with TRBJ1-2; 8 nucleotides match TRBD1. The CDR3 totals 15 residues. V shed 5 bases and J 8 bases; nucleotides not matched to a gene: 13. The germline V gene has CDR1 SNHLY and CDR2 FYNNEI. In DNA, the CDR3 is TGTGCCAGCAGTTTAGGACAGGGCAAAGCGCTCGGCTACACCTTC. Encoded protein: CASSLGQGKALGYTF. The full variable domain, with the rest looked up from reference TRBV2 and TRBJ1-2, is EPEVTQTPSHQVTQMGQEVILRCVPISNHLYFYWYRQILGQKVEFLVSFYNNEISEKSEIFDDQFSVERPDGSNFTLKIRSTKLEDSAMYFCASSLGQGKALGYTFGSGTRLTVV.

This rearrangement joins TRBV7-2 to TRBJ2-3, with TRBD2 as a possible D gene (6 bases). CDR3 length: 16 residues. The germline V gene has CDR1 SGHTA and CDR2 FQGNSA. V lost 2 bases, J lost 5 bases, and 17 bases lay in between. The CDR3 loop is CASSLNQLKAGDTQYF. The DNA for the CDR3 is TGTGCCAGCAGCTTAAACCAGCTCAAAGCGGGAGATACGCAGTATTTT.

As DNA, the CDR3 is TGTGCCAGTAAGGGGAGGACTGAAGCTTTCTTT. It yields the protein CASKGRTEAFF. The chain carries TRBV19 and TRBJ1-1; tentatively, D is TRBD1 (5 bases). The V gene lost 7 bases and the J gene lost 5 bases, with 8 bases spanning the gap. Germline assignment: CDR1 LNHDA and CDR2 SQIVND (reference sequence). The length of the CDR3 is 11 residues.

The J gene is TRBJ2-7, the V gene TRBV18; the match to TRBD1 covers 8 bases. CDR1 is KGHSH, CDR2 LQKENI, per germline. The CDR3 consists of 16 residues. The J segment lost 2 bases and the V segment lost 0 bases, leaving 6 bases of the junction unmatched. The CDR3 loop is CASSPPGQGITYEQYF. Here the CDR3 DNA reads TGTGCCAGCTCACCACCCGGACAGGGAATCACCTACGAGCAGTACTTC. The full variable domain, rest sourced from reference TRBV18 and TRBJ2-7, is NAGVMQNPRHLVRRRGQEARLRCSPMKGHSHVYWYRQLPEEGLKFMVYLQKENIIDESGMPKERFSAEFPKEGPSILRIQQVVRGDSAAYFCASSPPGQGITYEQYFGPGTRLTVT.

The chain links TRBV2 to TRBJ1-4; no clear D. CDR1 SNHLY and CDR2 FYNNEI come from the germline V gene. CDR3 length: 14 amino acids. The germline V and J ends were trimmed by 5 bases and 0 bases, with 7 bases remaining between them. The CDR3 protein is CASSLSATNEKLFF. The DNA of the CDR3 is TGTGCCAGCAGTCTTAGTGCAACTAATGAAAAACTGTTTTTT.

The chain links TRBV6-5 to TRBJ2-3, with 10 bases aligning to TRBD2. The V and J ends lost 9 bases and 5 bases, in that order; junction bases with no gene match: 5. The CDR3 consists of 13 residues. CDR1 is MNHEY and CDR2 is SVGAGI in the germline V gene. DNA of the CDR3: TGTGCCAGTCTAGCGGGAGCGGGAGATACGCAGTATTTT. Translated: CASLAGAGDTQYF.

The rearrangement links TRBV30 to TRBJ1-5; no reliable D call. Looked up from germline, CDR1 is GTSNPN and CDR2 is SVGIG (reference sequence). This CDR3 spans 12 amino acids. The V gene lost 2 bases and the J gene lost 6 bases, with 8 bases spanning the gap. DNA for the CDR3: TGTGCCTGGAGTTTGGAGGGTCAGCCCCAGCATTTT. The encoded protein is CAWSLEGQPQHF. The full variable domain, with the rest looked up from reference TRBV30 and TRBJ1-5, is SQTIHQWPATLVQPVGSPLSLECTVEGTSNPNLYWYRQAAGRGLQLLFYSVGIGQISSEVPQNLSASRPQDRQFILSSKKLLLSDSGFYLCAWSLEGQPQHFGDGTRLSIL.

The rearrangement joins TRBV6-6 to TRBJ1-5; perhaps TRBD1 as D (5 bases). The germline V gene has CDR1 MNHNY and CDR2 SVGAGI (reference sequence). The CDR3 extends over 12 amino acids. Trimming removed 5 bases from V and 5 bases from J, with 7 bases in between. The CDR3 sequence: CASSDRDQPQHF. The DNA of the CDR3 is TGTGCCAGCAGTGACAGAGATCAGCCCCAGCATTTT.

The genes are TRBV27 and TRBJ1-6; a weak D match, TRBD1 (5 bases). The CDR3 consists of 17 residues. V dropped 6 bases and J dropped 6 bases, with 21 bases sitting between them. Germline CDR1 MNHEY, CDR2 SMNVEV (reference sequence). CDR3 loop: CASRTNQGGWGNSPLHF. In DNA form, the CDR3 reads TGTGCCAGCAGGACGAACCAGGGAGGATGGGGTAATTCACCCCTCCACTTT.

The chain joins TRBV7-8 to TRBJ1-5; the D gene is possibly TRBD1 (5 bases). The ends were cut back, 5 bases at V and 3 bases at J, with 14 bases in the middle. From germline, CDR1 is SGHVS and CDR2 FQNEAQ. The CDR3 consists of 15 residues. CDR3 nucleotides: TGTGCCAGCAGCATTGGGGAGGGGTTCAATCAGCCCCAGCATTTT. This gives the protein CASSIGEGFNQPQHF. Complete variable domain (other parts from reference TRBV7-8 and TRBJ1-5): GAGVSQSPRYKVAKRGQDVALRCDPISGHVSLFWYQQALGQGPEFLTYFQNEAQLDKSGLPSDRFFAERPEGSVSTLKIQRTQQEDSAVYLCASSIGEGFNQPQHFGDGTRLSIL.

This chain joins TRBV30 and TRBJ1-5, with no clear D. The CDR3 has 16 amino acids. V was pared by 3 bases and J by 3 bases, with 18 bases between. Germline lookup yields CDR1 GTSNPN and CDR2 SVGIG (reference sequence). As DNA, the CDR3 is TGTGCCTGGAGAGAAAAACACGGCAGGAACAATCAGCCCCAGCATTTT. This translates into CAWREKHGRNNQPQHF.

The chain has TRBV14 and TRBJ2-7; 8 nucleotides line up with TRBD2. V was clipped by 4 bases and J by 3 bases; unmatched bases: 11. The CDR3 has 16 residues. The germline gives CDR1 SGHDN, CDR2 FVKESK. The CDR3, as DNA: TGTGCCAGCAGCCCGATAGCTAGCGGGCGCAGCTACGAGCAGTACTTC. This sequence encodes CASSPIASGRSYEQYF.

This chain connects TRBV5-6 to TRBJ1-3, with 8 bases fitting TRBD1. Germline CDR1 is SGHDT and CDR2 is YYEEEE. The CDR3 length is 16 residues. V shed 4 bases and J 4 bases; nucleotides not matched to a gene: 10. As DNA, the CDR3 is TGTGCCAGCAGCGACCGGACAGGGTGGGCAGGAAACACCATATATTTT. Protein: CASSDRTGWAGNTIYF.

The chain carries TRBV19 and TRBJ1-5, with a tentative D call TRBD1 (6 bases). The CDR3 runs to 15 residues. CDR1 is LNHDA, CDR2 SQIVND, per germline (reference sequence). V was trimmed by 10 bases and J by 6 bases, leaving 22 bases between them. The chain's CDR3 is CATRSRGKASQPQHF. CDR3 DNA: TGTGCCACCCGATCAAGGGGGAAGGCCAGTCAGCCCCAGCATTTT.

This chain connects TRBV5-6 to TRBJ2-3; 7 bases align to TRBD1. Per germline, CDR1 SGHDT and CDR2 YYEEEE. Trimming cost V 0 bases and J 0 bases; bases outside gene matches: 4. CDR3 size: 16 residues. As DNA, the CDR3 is TGTGCCAGCAGCTTGGTAGACAGGGACAGCACAGATACGCAGTATTTT. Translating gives CASSLVDRDSTDTQYF. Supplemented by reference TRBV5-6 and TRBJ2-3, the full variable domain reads DAGVTQSPTHLIKTRGQQVTLRCSPKSGHDTVSWYQQALGQGPQFIFQYYEEEERQRGNFPDRFSGHQFPNYSSELNVNALLLGDSALYLCASSLVDRDSTDTQYFGPGTRLTVL.

CDR3 sequence (DNA): TGTGCCAGCAGCCCCCGCGCGGCTAGCGGGAGGGGCTCACTAGCCAAAAACATTCAGTACTTC. Protein sequence: CASSPRAASGRGSLAKNIQYF. The genes are TRBV13 and TRBJ2-4; 12 bases agree with TRBD2. The length of the CDR3 is 21 residues. Germline values: CDR1 PRHDT, CDR2 FYEKMQ (reference sequence). V dropped 5 bases and J dropped 0; count of bases not matched to a gene: 17.

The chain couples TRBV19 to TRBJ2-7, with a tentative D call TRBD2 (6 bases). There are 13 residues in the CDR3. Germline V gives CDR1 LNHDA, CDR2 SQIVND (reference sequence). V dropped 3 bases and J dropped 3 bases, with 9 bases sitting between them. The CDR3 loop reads CASSMGLNYEQYF. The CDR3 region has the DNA TGTGCCAGTAGTATGGGACTTAACTACGAGCAGTACTTC.

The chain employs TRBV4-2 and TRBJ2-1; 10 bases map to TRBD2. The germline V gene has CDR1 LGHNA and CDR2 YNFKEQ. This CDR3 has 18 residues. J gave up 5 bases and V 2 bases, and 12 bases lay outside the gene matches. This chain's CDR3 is CASSQLYLGLADDNEQFF. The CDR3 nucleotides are TGTGCCAGCAGCCAATTATATCTTGGACTAGCGGATGACAATGAGCAGTTCTTC.

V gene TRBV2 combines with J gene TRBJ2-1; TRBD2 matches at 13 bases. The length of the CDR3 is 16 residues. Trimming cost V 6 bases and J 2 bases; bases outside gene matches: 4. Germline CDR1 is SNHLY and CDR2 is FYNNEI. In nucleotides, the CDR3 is TGTGCCAGCAGAGCGACTAGCGGGGGGACCTACAATGAGCAGTTCTTC. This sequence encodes CASRATSGGTYNEQFF.

The CDR3 sequence is CASSYIQGNTIYF. The CDR3 coding sequence is TGTGCCAGCAGTTATATCCAGGGAAACACCATATATTTT. The chain couples TRBV6-5 to TRBJ1-3; D unresolved. The CDR3 contains 13 residues. The V end was cut by 3 bases, the J end by 4 bases, with 7 bases between. Looked up from germline, CDR1 is MNHEY and CDR2 is SVGAGI.

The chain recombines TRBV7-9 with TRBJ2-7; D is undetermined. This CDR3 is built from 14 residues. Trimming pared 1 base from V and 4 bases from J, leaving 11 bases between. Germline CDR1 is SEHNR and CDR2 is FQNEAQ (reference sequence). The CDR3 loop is CASSLDLVEYEQYF. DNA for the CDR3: TGTGCCAGCAGCTTAGATCTTGTCGAGTACGAGCAGTACTTC.

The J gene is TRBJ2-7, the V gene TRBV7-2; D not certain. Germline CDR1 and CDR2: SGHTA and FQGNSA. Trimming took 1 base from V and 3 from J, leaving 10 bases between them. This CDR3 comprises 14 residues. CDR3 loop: CASSLGARDYEQYF. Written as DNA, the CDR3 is TGTGCCAGCAGCTTAGGGGCGCGAGACTACGAGCAGTACTTC.

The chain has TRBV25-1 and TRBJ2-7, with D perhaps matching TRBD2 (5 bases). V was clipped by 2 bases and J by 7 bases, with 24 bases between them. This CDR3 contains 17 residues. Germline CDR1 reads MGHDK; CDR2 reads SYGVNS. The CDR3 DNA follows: TGTGCCAGCAGTGAAGGATATGGGAGTCCCGGATCGAAGGAGCAGTACTTC. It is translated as CASSEGYGSPGSKEQYF.

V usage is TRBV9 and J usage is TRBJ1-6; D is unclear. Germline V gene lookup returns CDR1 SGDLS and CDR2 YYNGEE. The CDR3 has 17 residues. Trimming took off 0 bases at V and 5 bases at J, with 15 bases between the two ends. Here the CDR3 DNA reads TGTGCCAGCAGCGTAGGACCCCCACGCGGGGATAATTCACCCCTCCACTTT. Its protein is CASSVGPPRGDNSPLHF.

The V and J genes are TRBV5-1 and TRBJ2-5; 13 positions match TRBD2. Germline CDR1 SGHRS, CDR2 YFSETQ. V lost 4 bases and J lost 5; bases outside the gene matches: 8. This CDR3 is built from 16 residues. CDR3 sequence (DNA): TGCGCCAGCAGCCCTAGGACTAGCGGGAGTCTCGAGACCCAGTACTTC. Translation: CASSPRTSGSLETQYF. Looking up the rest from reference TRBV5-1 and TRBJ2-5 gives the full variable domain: KAGVTQTPRYLIKTRGQQVTLSCSPISGHRSVSWYQQTPGQGLQFLFEYFSETQRNKGNFPGRFSGRQFSNSRSEMNVSTLELGDSALYLCASSPRTSGSLETQYFGPGTRLLVL.

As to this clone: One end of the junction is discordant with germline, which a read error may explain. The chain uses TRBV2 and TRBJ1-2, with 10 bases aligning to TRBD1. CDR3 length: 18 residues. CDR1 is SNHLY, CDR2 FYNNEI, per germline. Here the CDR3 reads CAGSGPGQGISGTYGYTF. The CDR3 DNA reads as TGTGCCGGCAGTGGACCGGGACAGGGGATATCTGGGACTTATGGCTACACCTTC.

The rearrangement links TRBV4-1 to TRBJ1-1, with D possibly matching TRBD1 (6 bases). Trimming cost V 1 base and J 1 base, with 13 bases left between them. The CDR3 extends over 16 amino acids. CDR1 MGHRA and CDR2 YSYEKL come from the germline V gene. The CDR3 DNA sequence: TGCGCCAGCAGCCAAGGGTTACAGGGCCCGAACACTGAAGCTTTCTTT. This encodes CASSQGLQGPNTEAFF.

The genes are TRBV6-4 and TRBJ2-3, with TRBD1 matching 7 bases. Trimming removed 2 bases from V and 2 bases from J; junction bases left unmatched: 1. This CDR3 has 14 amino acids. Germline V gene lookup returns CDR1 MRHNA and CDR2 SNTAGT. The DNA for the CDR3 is TGTGCCAGCAGTGACGACAGGGACACAGATACGCAGTATTTT. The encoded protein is CASSDDRDTDTQYF.

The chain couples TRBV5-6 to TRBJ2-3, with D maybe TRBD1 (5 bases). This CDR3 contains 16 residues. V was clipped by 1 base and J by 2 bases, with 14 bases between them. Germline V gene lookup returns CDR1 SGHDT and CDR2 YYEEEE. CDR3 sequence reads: CASSLPLGRDTDTQYF. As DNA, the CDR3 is TGTGCCAGCAGCTTGCCGCTGGGCAGGGACACAGATACGCAGTATTTT.

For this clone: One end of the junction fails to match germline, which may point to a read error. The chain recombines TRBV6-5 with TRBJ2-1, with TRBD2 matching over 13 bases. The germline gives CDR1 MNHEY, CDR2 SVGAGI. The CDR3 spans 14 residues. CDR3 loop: CTSSIGLAGVEQFF. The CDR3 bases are TGTACCAGCAGCATCGGACTAGCGGGAGTAGAGCAGTTCTTC.

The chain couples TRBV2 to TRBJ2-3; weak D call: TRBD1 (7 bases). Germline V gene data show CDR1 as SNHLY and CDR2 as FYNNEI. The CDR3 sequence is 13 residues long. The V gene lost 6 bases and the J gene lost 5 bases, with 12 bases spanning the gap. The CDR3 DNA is TGTGCCAGCAGAGGACAGGAGGGAGATACGCAGTATTTT. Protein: CASRGQEGDTQYF.